This T cell receptor (beta chain) was captured in a study of blood T cell repertoires in COVID-19. Authors' data handling: Amplification of reference gene primers provided the estimated nucleated cell counts. Clones were read by immunoSEQ multiplex PCR, and TCRdb kept only the in-frame ones, dropping some. Clonal size and the V and J genes are those of that table, whereas D and trimming came from the DNA. The data hold around 93,000 clones, with 80% to 95% observed a single time. V was cut by 1 base and J by 1 base, with 13 bases left in between. The CDR3 covers 17 residues. Germline CDR1 reads SNHLY; CDR2 reads FYNNEI.

This rearrangement joins TRBV2 to TRBJ2-2, with a weak D call TRBD2 (6 bases). This clonotype was obtained from a man between 18 and 29 years old with COVID-19, enrolled during active disease. What was sequenced was peripheral blood. CDR3 sequence: CASSEERGGKNTGELFF. The CDR3 coding sequence is TGTGCCAGCAGTGAAGAACGAGGCGGGAAGAACACCGGGGAGCTGTTTTTT.